This note documents a single TCR beta chain sequence. The antigen is undetermined. The sample belongs to a study of long-term antiretroviral therapy in people with HIV. Regarding the study as a whole: Upon ART, diversity increased but remained lower than transplant donor controls. The study collected no data on ART adherence, viral resistance or therapy changes.

V gave up 5 bases and J gave up 1 base; unmatched junction bases: 3. This CDR3 comprises 16 residues. Germline CDR1 is SGHTA and CDR2 is FQGNSA. Investigators performed immunoSEQ version v3.0 at survey level. Method: immunoSEQ multiplex PCR; TCRdb's copy keeps in-frame clones and lacks some. Of 15,000 to 20,000 clones in the sample, around 79% were seen once. The cryopreserved samples used held roughly 0.95-10 million PBMC prior to extraction of DNA. The V call is TRBV7-2, the J call TRBJ2-2; 11 bases are a match to TRBD2. The origin of this receptor is a man between 18 and 35 years old with HIV. The sequencing used unsorted PBMCs, collected at the start of antiretroviral therapy, before treatment. CDR3 sequence reads: CASSGTSGRNTGELFF. The CDR3 DNA follows: TGTGCCAGCAGCGGTACTAGCGGGAGGAACACCGGGGAGCTGTTTTTT.